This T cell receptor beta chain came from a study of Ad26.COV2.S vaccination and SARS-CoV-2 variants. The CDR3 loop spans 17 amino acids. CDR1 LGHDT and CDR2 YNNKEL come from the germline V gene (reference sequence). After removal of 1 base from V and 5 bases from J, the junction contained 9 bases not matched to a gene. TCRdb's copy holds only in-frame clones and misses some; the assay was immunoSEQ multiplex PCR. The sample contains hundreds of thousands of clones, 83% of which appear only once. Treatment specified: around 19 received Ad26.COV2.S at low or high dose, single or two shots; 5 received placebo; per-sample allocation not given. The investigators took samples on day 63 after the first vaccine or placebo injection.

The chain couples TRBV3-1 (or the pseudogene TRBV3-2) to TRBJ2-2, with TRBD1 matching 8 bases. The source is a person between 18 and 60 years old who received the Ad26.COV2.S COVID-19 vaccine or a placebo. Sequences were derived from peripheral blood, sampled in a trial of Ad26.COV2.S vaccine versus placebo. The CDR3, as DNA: TGTGCCAGCAGCCAAGGGGCCCAGGGGGCGCTAACCGGGGAGCTGTTTTTT. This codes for CASSQGAQGALTGELFF.